These T cell receptor beta chains were read from a single sample in a study of CD8 T cells in ankylosing spondylitis. MiXCR, applied by TCRdb to the 5' RACE reads, yields one record per CDR3 protein. The sample has under 850,000 distinct CDR3 sequences, 19% seen once; the top ten hold approximately 18%. Sequenced sample: blood, either unsorted or a sorted T cell fraction (not recorded which). The receptors shown here come from a male donor with ankylosing spondylitis. The CDR3 runs from the conserved cysteine through the conserved F or W. A D gene is named only where the DNA matches it firmly. Only part of the rows carry a size: once, few, many, or a class if the clone is expanded.

TRBV12-3/TRBV12-4	many	-	TRBJ1-2	TGTGCCAGCAGTTTGAGACTAAGCTATGGCTACACCTTC	CASSLRLSYGYTF
TRBV12-3/TRBV12-4	many	TRBD1	TRBJ1-5	TGTGCCAGCAGCAGGACAGGGGGGAAAAATCAGCCCCAGCATTTT	CASSRTGGKNQPQHF
TRBV5-6	few	TRBD1	TRBJ2-3	TGTGCCACTAACAGGGGTTATACAGATACGCAGTATTTT	CATNRGYTDTQYF
TRBV15	-	TRBD1	TRBJ2-7	TGTGCCACCAGCAGGGGGACAGCCTCCTACGAGCAGTACTTC	CATSRGTASYEQYF
TRBV27	few	-	TRBJ2-1	TGTGCCAGCAGTTTATTGGCAGGGATCAATGAGCAGTTCTTC	CASSLLAGINEQFF
TRBV12-3/TRBV12-4	many	-	TRBJ2-5	TGTGCCAGCAGTTTAAGGGGACGAGAGACCCAGTACTTC	CASSLRGRETQYF
TRBV12-3/TRBV12-4	many	-	TRBJ1-3	TGTGCCAGCAGTTTAGATCCGCAGGGTGTAAACACCATATATTTT	CASSLDPQGVNTIYF
TRBV20-1	few	TRBD1	TRBJ1-1	TGCAGTGCTACCTCGGGGACAGGGTACACTGAAGCTTTCTTT	CSATSGTGYTEAFF
TRBV15	-	-	TRBJ2-1	TGTGCCACCAGCAGAGATCCCGTCCCTAATGAGCAGTTCTTC	CATSRDPVPNEQFF
TRBV20-1	few	-	TRBJ1-5	TGCAGTGCTAGAGATCTCAGGGATCCGATTAATCAGCCCCAGCATTTT	CSARDLRDPINQPQHF
TRBV20-1	-	-	TRBJ1-1	TGCAGTGCTAGAGGACAGGTTCTGGTTCTGGTGGGTCCGACTGAAGCTTTCTTT	CSARGQVLVLVGPTEAFF
TRBV7-6	-	-	TRBJ2-7	TGTGCCAGCAGTTCGACAGGACCCTACGAGCAGTACTTC	CASSSTGPYEQYF
TRBV7-2	-	TRBD2	TRBJ2-6	TGTGCCAGCAGCTTAGCCCTACTAGCGGGGGACCTCTCTGGGGCCAACGTCCTGACTTTC	CASSLALLAGDLSGANVLTF
TRBV12-3/TRBV12-4	-	-	TRBJ2-7	TGTGCCAGCAGTTCAGTCCCCTTCTCCTACGAGCAGTACTTC	CASSSVPFSYEQYF
TRBV20-1	-	-	TRBJ1-6	TGCAGTGCTACGCAGGGAATGAGGAATTCACCCCTCCACTTT	CSATQGMRNSPLHF
TRBV20-1	-	TRBD2	TRBJ2-5	TGCAGTGCTAGAGTGGGGGTAGCGGGGGGGCCCCCGGAGACCCAGTACTTC	CSARVGVAGGPPETQYF
TRBV5-1	-	TRBD2	TRBJ2-1	TGCGCCAGCAGCAACCCTAGCGGGCTCTACAATGAGCAGTTCTTC	CASSNPSGLYNEQFF